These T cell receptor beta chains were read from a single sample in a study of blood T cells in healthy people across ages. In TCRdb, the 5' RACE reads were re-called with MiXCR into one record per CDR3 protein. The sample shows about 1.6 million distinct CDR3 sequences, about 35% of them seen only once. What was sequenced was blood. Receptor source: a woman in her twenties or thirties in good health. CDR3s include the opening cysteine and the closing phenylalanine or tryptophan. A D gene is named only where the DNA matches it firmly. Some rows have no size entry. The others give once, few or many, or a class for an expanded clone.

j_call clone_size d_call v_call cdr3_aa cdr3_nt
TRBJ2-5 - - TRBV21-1 CASSIRDRGQETQYF TGTGCCAGCAGCATCCGGGACAGGGGGCAAGAGACCCAGTACTTC
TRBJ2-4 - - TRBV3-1 CASSHGIGTQNIQYF TGTGCCAGCAGCCACGGGATAGGGACACAAAACATTCAGTACTTC
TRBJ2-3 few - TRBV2 CASRASSGYATDTQYF TGTGCCAGCAGAGCGTCAAGCGGGTACGCCACAGATACGCAGTATTTT
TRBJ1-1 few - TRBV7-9 CASNLNTEAFF TGTGCCAGCAACCTGAACACTGAAGCTTTCTTT
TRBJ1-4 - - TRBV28 CASSLFVGGRRLEKLFF TGTGCCAGCAGTTTATTTGTGGGGGGCAGGAGGCTCGAAAAACTGTTTTTT
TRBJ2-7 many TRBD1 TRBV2 CASHGQGPYEQYF TGTGCCAGCCACGGACAGGGCCCCTACGAGCAGTACTTC
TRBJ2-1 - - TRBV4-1 CASSQGLPAATYNEQFF TGCGCCAGCAGCCAAGGTCTACCAGCGGCAACCTACAATGAGCAGTTCTTC
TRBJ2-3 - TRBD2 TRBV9 CASSLTEAGGPGDTQYF TGTGCCAGCAGCCTTACAGAAGCGGGAGGGCCCGGAGATACGCAGTATTTT
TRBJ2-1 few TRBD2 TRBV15 CATSRLLAGGEQFF TGTGCCACCAGCAGATTACTAGCGGGAGGGGAGCAGTTCTTC
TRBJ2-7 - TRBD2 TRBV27 CASSQGLRSSYEQYF TGTGCCAGCAGCCAGGGACTAAGGAGCTCCTACGAGCAGTACTTC
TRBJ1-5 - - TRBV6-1 CASSEIHQPQHF TGTGCCAGCAGTGAAATTCATCAGCCCCAGCATTTT
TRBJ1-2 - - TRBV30 CAWSGRAREFTYGYTF TGTGCCTGGAGTGGACGGGCCAGGGAGTTTACCTATGGCTACACCTTC
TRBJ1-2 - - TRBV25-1 CASSETRGAYGHTF TGTGCCAGCAGTGAAACCCGGGGTGCCTATGGCCACACCTTC
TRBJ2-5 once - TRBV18 CASSPPWDGEETQYF TGTGCCAGCTCACCACCTTGGGACGGGGAAGAGACCCAGTACTTC
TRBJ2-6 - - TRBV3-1 CASSVRSGANVLTF TGTGCCAGCAGCGTACGCTCTGGGGCCAACGTCCTGACTTTC
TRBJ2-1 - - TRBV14 CASSQVGRTTYNEQFF TGTGCCAGCAGCCAAGTTGGCAGGACCACCTACAATGAGCAGTTCTTC
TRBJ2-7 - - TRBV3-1 CASSHHSRAGEQYF TGTGCCAGCAGCCATCACTCTAGGGCGGGCGAGCAGTACTTC
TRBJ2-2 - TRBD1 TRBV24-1 CATSERGQGAGERFF TGTGCCACCAGTGAGCGCGGACAGGGGGCCGGGGAGCGGTTTTTT
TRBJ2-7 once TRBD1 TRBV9 CASRVTGTGYRGSYEQYF TGTGCCAGCAGGGTAACCGGGACAGGGTATAGGGGATCCTACGAGCAGTACTTC
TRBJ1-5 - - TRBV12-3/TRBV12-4 CASSFLRDSNQPQHF TGTGCCAGCAGTTTTCTTAGGGATTCGAATCAGCCCCAGCATTTT
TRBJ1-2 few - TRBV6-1 CASNPGPTAENYGYTF TGTGCCAGCAACCCGGGCCCCACGGCGGAGAACTATGGCTACACCTTC
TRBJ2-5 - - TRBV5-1 CANSFGGQETQYF TGCGCCAACAGCTTCGGGGGTCAAGAGACCCAGTACTTC
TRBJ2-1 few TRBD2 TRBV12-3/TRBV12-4 CASRTSGSTYNEQFF TGTGCCAGCAGGACTAGCGGAAGCACCTACAATGAGCAGTTCTTC
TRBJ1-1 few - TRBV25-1 CASSGWFGGEAFF TGTGCCAGCAGTGGTTGGTTTGGGGGGGAAGCTTTCTTT
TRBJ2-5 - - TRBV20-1 CSARDLGSRGSQETQYF TGCAGTGCTAGAGATCTGGGGTCGAGAGGTTCTCAAGAGACCCAGTACTTC
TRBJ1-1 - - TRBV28 CASRPDGYTEAFF TGTGCCAGCAGACCGGACGGATACACTGAAGCTTTCTTT
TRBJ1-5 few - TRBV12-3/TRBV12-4 CASSWQGGQPQHF TGTGCCAGCAGTTGGCAGGGTGGGCAGCCCCAGCATTTT
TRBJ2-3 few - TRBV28 CASSPYWGDTDTQYF TGTGCCAGCAGCCCGTATTGGGGGGACACAGATACGCAGTATTTT
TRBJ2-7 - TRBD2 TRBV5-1 CASSLDGDYSYEQYF TGCGCCAGCAGCTTGGACGGGGACTACTCCTACGAGCAGTACTTC
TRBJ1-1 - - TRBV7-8 CASSLPPFGGRRMNTEAFF TGTGCCAGCAGCTTACCTCCATTCGGGGGGAGAAGGATGAACACTGAAGCTTTCTTT
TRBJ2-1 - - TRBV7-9 CASSLDRYDNEQFF TGTGCCAGCAGCTTAGATCGGTACGACAATGAGCAGTTCTTC
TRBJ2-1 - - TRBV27 CASSLKVLNEQFF TGTGCCAGCAGTTTAAAGGTTCTCAATGAGCAGTTCTTC
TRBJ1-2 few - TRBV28 CASSWTDGYTF TGTGCCAGCAGTTGGACGGATGGCTACACCTTC
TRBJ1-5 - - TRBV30 CAWSGQVKEGPQHF TGTGCCTGGAGTGGACAGGTGAAAGAGGGGCCCCAGCATTTT
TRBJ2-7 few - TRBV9 CASSVGLGEDLEQYF TGTGCCAGCAGCGTAGGCCTAGGAGAGGACCTCGAGCAGTACTTC
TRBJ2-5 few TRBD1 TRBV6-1 CASRNSGGSETQYF TGTGCCAGCAGGAACTCAGGGGGCTCGGAGACCCAGTACTTC
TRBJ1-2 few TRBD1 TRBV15 CATAQGNYGYTF TGTGCCACCGCACAGGGGAACTATGGCTACACCTTC
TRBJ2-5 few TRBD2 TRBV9 CASSVAPSGLAGETQYF TGTGCCAGCAGCGTAGCCCCATCGGGACTAGCGGGGGAGACCCAGTACTTC
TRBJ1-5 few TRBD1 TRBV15 CATSEGGTVGQPQHF TGTGCCACCAGCGAAGGGGGGACAGTAGGTCAGCCCCAGCATTTT
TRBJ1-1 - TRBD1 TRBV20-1 CSARSLTGGASGTEAFF TGCAGTGCTAGATCATTAACAGGGGGCGCGTCCGGGACTGAAGCTTTCTTT
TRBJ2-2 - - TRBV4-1 CASSQVLLEELFF TGCGCCAGCAGTCAAGTTCTCTTAGAGGAGCTGTTTTTT
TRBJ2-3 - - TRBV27 CASSLSRGTTDTQYF TGTGCCAGCAGTTTATCGAGAGGGACGACAGATACGCAGTATTTT
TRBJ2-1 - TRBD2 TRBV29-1 CSGLSGDSYNEQFF TGCAGCGGGCTTAGCGGGGACTCCTACAATGAGCAGTTCTTC
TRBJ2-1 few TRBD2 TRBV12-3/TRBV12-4 CAQARGGGPGNEQFF TGTGCCCAAGCCCGTGGGGGAGGGCCAGGAAATGAGCAGTTCTTC
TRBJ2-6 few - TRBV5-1 CASSLSVGPSGANVLTF TGCGCCAGCAGCTTAAGCGTAGGCCCCTCTGGGGCCAACGTCCTGACTTTC
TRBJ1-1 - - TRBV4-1 CASNWGGETGTEAFF TGCGCCAGCAATTGGGGTGGGGAAACTGGCACTGAAGCTTTCTTT
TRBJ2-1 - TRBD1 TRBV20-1 CSASPSDRVSYNEQFF TGCAGTGCTAGCCCCTCCGACAGGGTGTCCTACAATGAGCAGTTCTTC
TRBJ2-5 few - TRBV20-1 CSARGPTAYQETQYF TGCAGTGCTAGAGGCCCTACAGCGTACCAAGAGACCCAGTACTTC